This is a list of T cell receptor beta chains from one sample in a study of blood T cell repertoires in COVID-19. The assay was immunoSEQ multiplex PCR, and TCRdb's table has in-frame clones only and misses some. The sample lists 210,000 or so clones; 80% to 90% were seen once. What was sequenced was PBMCs or T cells enriched from blood (not recorded which). These TCRs come from a woman aged 25 to 45 who had been exposed to COVID-19. Each CDR3 is given with its conserved first and last residue. D genes are given only for firm matches. Size is omitted from some rows. Given values are once, few, many or a class for expanded clones.

D,V,J,length,size,DNA,CDR3
-,TRBV28,TRBJ1-2,12,-,TGTGCCAGCTCATACCGGGGATACTCATACACCTTC,CASSYRGYSYTF
-,TRBV5-5,TRBJ1-5,15,-,TGTGCCAGCAGCTCGGGTCCAGACCGGGGAAAGCCCCAGCATTTT,CASSSGPDRGKPQHF
-,TRBV7-9,TRBJ2-7,17,-,TGTGCCAGCAGCTTAGCTATCAGGGGAGGGAGCTCCTACGAGCAGTACTTC,CASSLAIRGGSSYEQYF
-,TRBV5-4,TRBJ1-4,13,once,TGTGCCAGCAGCACCCCGCGGAATGAAAAACTGTTTTTT,CASSTPRNEKLFF
TRBD1,TRBV15,TRBJ2-3,16,-,TGTGCCACCAGCACTAGAGGGACAGCAGATCAAGATACGCAGTATTTT,CATSTRGTADQDTQYF
-,TRBV27,TRBJ1-1,15,-,TGTGCCAGCAGTGTATCGACAAGCATGAACACTGAAGCTTTCTTT,CASSVSTSMNTEAFF
-,TRBV10-1,TRBJ1-1,14,-,TGCGCCAGCAGTCCCTCTACAGCGAACACTGAAGCTTTCTTT,CASSPSTANTEAFF
TRBD2,TRBV4-1,TRBJ2-5,15,once,TGCGCCAGCAGCCAAGATCTAGCGGGAGGCGAGACCCAGTACTTC,CASSQDLAGGETQYF
-,TRBV7-2,TRBJ1-2,12,once,TGTGCCAGCAGCGACAGTAGAAGTGGCTACACCTTC,CASSDSRSGYTF
-,TRBV5-1,TRBJ2-7,14,once,TGCGCCAGCAGCCGTGGGGGCGGACCCTACGAGCAGTACTTC,CASSRGGGPYEQYF
TRBD1,TRBV5-5,TRBJ2-3,16,-,TGTGCCAGCAGGATAGGACAGGGAAAGGGAACAGATACGCAGTATTTT,CASRIGQGKGTDTQYF
-,TRBV5-1,TRBJ1-4,16,-,TGCGCCAGCAGCTTGAATAACAGACCAACTAATGAAAAACTGTTTTTT,CASSLNNRPTNEKLFF